Listed below are T cell receptor beta chains from one sample, sequenced in a study of blood T cell repertoires in COVID-19. The data were produced by immunoSEQ multiplex PCR, yet TCRdb's version contains in-frame clones alone and is incomplete. The table records about 230,000 clones, around four fifths of them present only once. Sequencing input: peripheral blood. The receptors come from a man in his forties with acute or convalescent COVID-19. The CDR3 runs from the conserved cysteine through the conserved F or W. The D gene is left open where the match is weak. Size is omitted from some rows. Given values are once, few, many or a class for expanded clones.

CDR3 | DNA | V | D | J | size
CASSLDRGAEAFF | TGTGCCAGCAGTCTCGACAGGGGGGCTGAAGCTTTCTTT | TRBV12-3/TRBV12-4 | TRBD1 | TRBJ1-1 | -
CASSRHPTRGTEAFF | TGTGCCAGCAGTCGGCATCCGACAAGGGGCACTGAAGCTTTCTTT | TRBV6-5 | - | TRBJ1-1 | -
CASSLDSLGGETQYF | TGTGCCAGCAGCTTAGATAGCCTAGGAGGAGAGACCCAGTACTTC | TRBV7-9 | - | TRBJ2-5 | -
CASSTRTGTEAFF | TGTGCCAGCAGCACGAGGACCGGGACAGAAGCTTTCTTT | TRBV5-4 | - | TRBJ1-1 | -
CASSPGTAFSSYTF | TGTGCCAGCAGCCCGGGGACAGCCTTTTCAAGCTACACCTTC | TRBV7-9 | TRBD1 | TRBJ1-2 | -
CASSLAGDEDTQYF | TGTGCCAGCAGCTTAGCGGGAGATGAGGATACGCAGTATTTT | TRBV5-4 | TRBD2 | TRBJ2-3 | -
CASSPRTGRGNGYTF | TGTGCCAGCAGCCCCAGGACAGGGAGGGGAAATGGCTACACCTTC | TRBV11-2 | TRBD1 | TRBJ1-2 | -
CASSPQGNYGYTF | TGTGCCAGCAGCCCTCAGGGTAACTATGGCTACACCTTC | TRBV7-2 | - | TRBJ1-2 | few
CASSSGQGRNTEAFF | TGCGCCAGCAGCTCAGGACAGGGCCGGAACACTGAAGCTTTCTTT | TRBV5-1 | TRBD1 | TRBJ1-1 | -
CASGKTGTSSTGELFF | TGTGCTAGTGGCAAGACCGGGACTAGCAGTACCGGGGAGCTGTTTTTT | TRBV12-5 | TRBD2 | TRBJ2-2 | -
CASSLGTGTPKVTQYF | TGTGCCAGCAGCCTAGGGACAGGGACCCCCAAGGTGACCCAGTACTTC | TRBV7-9 | TRBD1 | TRBJ2-5 | -
CASSLTLAGAHYEQYF | TGTGCCAGCAGTTTAACTCTGGCGGGAGCCCACTACGAGCAGTACTTC | TRBV27 | TRBD2 | TRBJ2-7 | -
CASSERDSFNQPQHF | TGTGCCAGCAGTGAAAGGGACAGCTTCAATCAGCCCCAGCATTTT | TRBV2 | TRBD1 | TRBJ1-5 | -
CASRRGLAGDGELFF | TGTGCCAGCAGACGGGGACTAGCGGGAGATGGGGAGCTGTTTTTT | TRBV6-5 | TRBD2 | TRBJ2-2 | few
CASSFEQGTEAFF | TGTGCCAGCAGCTTCGAGCAGGGAACTGAAGCTTTCTTT | TRBV5-6 | - | TRBJ1-1 | -
CASSRQGSYEQYF | TGTGCCAGCAGCCGCCAGGGATCCTACGAGCAGTACTTC | TRBV11-3 | - | TRBJ2-7 | -
CASVPGQGSGYTF | TGTGCCAGTGTCCCGGGACAGGGTTCTGGCTACACCTTC | TRBV19 | TRBD1 | TRBJ1-2 | -
CASSLSHRGSGNTIYF | TGTGCCAGCAGCTTATCCCACCGGGGGTCGGGAAACACCATATATTTT | TRBV7-9 | - | TRBJ1-3 | -
CASSYWGQGTEAFF | TGTGCCAGCAGCTATTGGGGGCAGGGTACTGAAGCTTTCTTT | TRBV3-1/TRBV3-2 | - | TRBJ1-1 | -
CASSYYGGNSYEQYF | TGTGCCAGCAGTTACTACGGGGGTAACTCCTACGAGCAGTACTTC | TRBV6-2/TRBV6-3 | - | TRBJ2-7 | -
CASSAGGVRTQYF | TGTGCCAGCAGTGCCGGGGGGGTACGGACCCAGTACTTC | TRBV27 | TRBD2 | TRBJ2-5 | -
CASSQDLTGDLGYTF | TGTGCCAGCAGCCAAGATTTGACAGGCGATTTAGGCTACACCTTC | TRBV4-2 | - | TRBJ1-2 | -
CASSEDRGEREQYF | TGTGCCAGCAGCGAGGACAGGGGGGAACGCGAGCAGTACTTC | TRBV7-3 | TRBD1 | TRBJ2-7 | -
CASSFSLAGSDTQYF | TGTGCCAGCAGCTTCTCCCTAGCGGGATCTGATACGCAGTATTTT | TRBV7-9 | TRBD2 | TRBJ2-3 | -
CASSPRVIAFTEAFF | TGTGCCAGCAGCCCGAGGGTTATTGCCTTCACTGAAGCTTTCTTT | TRBV9 | - | TRBJ1-1 | -
CASSSGGDSGYGELFF | TGTGCCAGCAGCTCTGGGGGGGATAGCGGATACGGGGAGCTGTTTTTT | TRBV7-2 | TRBD2 | TRBJ2-2 | -
CASQDRDQETQYF | TGTGCCTCTCAGGACAGGGACCAAGAGACCCAGTACTTC | TRBV5-4 | TRBD1 | TRBJ2-5 | -
CASRGAWAEQFF | TGTGCCAGCAGGGGAGCCTGGGCTGAGCAGTTCTTC | TRBV6-5 | - | TRBJ2-1 | -
CASSFSWEGKSETQYF | TGTGCCAGCAGTTTCTCATGGGAGGGCAAGTCGGAGACCCAGTACTTC | TRBV28 | TRBD2 | TRBJ2-5 | -
CASSLQLGNEQFF | TGTGCCAGCAGCCTCCAACTTGGCAATGAGCAGTTCTTC | TRBV7-6 | - | TRBJ2-1 | -
CASSLFRGSYEQYF | TGTGCCAGCAGTTTATTCCGGGGGTCCTACGAGCAGTACTTC | TRBV27 | - | TRBJ2-7 | once
CASSSGTSDIDEQFF | TGTGCCAGCAGTTCCGGGACTAGCGATATTGATGAGCAGTTCTTC | TRBV7-9 | TRBD2 | TRBJ2-1 | -
CAWTSSYNSPLHF | TGTGCCTGGACTAGCTCCTATAATTCACCCCTCCACTTT | TRBV30 | - | TRBJ1-6 | -
CASSLGVAGGGDEQFF | TGCGCCAGCAGCTTGGGAGTAGCGGGAGGTGGCGATGAGCAGTTCTTC | TRBV5-1 | TRBD2 | TRBJ2-1 | -
CAWSPDRRGNQPQHF | TGTGCCTGGAGTCCCGACAGACGGGGGAATCAGCCCCAGCATTTT | TRBV30 | - | TRBJ1-5 | -
CSTQGNTEAFF | TGCAGTACCCAGGGGAACACTGAAGCTTTCTTT | TRBV20-1 | - | TRBJ1-1 | once
CASSSRDRVFQAFF | TGTGCCAGCAGCTCCCGGGACAGGGTGTTTCAAGCTTTCTTT | TRBV6-5 | TRBD1 | TRBJ1-1 | -
CASSLRTVSGNTIYF | TGTGCCAGCAGCTTAAGGACAGTCTCTGGAAACACCATATATTTT | TRBV7-2 | - | TRBJ1-3 | -
CAIRVSGRVEQYF | TGTGCCATCAGGGTCAGCGGGAGAGTCGAGCAGTACTTC | TRBV10-3 | TRBD2 | TRBJ2-7 | -
CASSGIEQGAYGYTF | TGTGCCAGCAGCGGAATAGAACAAGGAGCTTATGGCTACACCTTC | TRBV9 | - | TRBJ1-2 | -
CATSDLEGDEQFF | TGTGCCACCAGTGATTTGGAGGGGGATGAGCAGTTCTTC | TRBV24-1 | - | TRBJ2-1 | -
CASSSRTGSYNEQFF | TGTGCCAGCAGTTCACGAACCGGGAGCTACAATGAGCAGTTCTTC | TRBV27 | - | TRBJ2-1 | -
CASSPGTGVREQYF | TGTGCCAGCTCACCCGGGACAGGGGTGCGGGAGCAGTACTTC | TRBV18 | TRBD1 | TRBJ2-7 | once
CASSPDRGTGELFF | TGTGCCAGCAGTCCGGACAGGGGCACCGGGGAGCTGTTTTTT | TRBV6-6 | TRBD1 | TRBJ2-2 | -
CSAPLSLEQFF | TGCAGTGCCCCACTCTCCCTCGAGCAGTTCTTC | TRBV20-1 | - | TRBJ2-1 | -
CASSLESGGYKEAFF | TGTGCCAGCAGCTTGGAGTCAGGGGGCTATAAGGAAGCTTTCTTT | TRBV5-4 | TRBD1 | TRBJ1-1 | -
CASSRLTSGTPETQYF | TGTGCCAGCAGCCGCCTGACTAGCGGGACACCGGAGACCCAGTACTTC | TRBV5-4 | TRBD2 | TRBJ2-5 | -
CASSPIGGGGQETQYF | TGTGCCAGCTCACCGATTGGTGGGGGCGGGCAAGAGACCCAGTACTTC | TRBV18 | - | TRBJ2-5 | -
CASSQAGTGATEQYF | TGTGCCAGCAGCCAGGCCGGGACAGGAGCCACCGAGCAGTACTTC | TRBV13 | TRBD1 | TRBJ2-7 | -
CASSGGEETQYF | TGTGCCAGCTCCGGTGGTGAGGAGACCCAGTACTTC | TRBV7-9 | - | TRBJ2-5 | -
CASTFGQGVYYSNQPQHF | TGCGCCAGCACTTTCGGACAGGGGGTTTACTATAGCAATCAGCCCCAGCATTTT | TRBV23-1 | TRBD1 | TRBJ1-5 | -
CASGQGSYEQYF | TGTGCCAGCGGACAGGGATCGTACGAGCAGTACTTC | TRBV3-1/TRBV3-2 | TRBD1 | TRBJ2-7 | few
CASSFMDGGNSPLHF | TGTGCCAGCAGTTTTATGGACGGGGGGAATTCACCCCTCCACTTT | TRBV2 | - | TRBJ1-6 | -
CASSILRGETQYF | TGTGCCAGTAGTATCCTACGAGGAGAGACCCAGTACTTC | TRBV19 | - | TRBJ2-5 | -
CASTTRLASFGEQFF | TGTGCCAGTACAACCCGGTTGGCTAGCTTCGGGGAGCAGTTCTTC | TRBV19 | - | TRBJ2-1 | -
CASSFGGGITSTDTQYF | TGTGCCAGCAGCTTTGGGGGGGGTATCACTAGCACAGATACGCAGTATTTT | TRBV7-2 | TRBD2 | TRBJ2-3 | -
CASTPWGTSGIEQFF | TGTGCCAGCACCCCGTGGGGGACTAGCGGGATAGAGCAGTTCTTC | TRBV11-1 | TRBD2 | TRBJ2-1 | -
CASSYSRTSGSYEQYF | TGTGCCAGCAGTTACTCGAGGACTAGCGGCTCCTACGAGCAGTACTTC | TRBV6-5 | TRBD2 | TRBJ2-7 | -
CASRTGTTSSNYGYTF | TGTGCCAGCAGAACCGGGACAACTTCATCTAACTATGGCTACACCTTC | TRBV27 | - | TRBJ1-2 | -